One sample yielded the 15 T cell receptor beta chains listed below, sequenced in a study of T cell repertoires in cytomegalovirus infection (dated by TCRdb to the late 2010s). Antigens for these TCRs are unknown. The treatment or condition label for this specimen denotes: in vitro stimulation with specific CMV peptide epitopes to enrich CMV-specific T cells. The data were produced on an Illumina HiSeq 1500. Through fastp at Q25 and MiXCR, TCRdb rebuilt clones from the public reads, retaining in-frame beta chains. Here each entry gathers all rows of one CDR3 protein and keeps the most common genes and DNA. The sample table contains about 920,000 distinct CDR3 sequences; only one count was recorded for around 32% of them. The ten biggest clones cover around an eighth of the sample. The sequencing used cultured CD8+ T cells from PBMCs, collected from culture after CMV antigen stimulation. Receptor source: a human donor in good health (CMV status not recorded). Some clones in this sample may be carry-over from other donors' samples.

This clonotype was found a few times. The rearrangement joins TRBV12-3 or TRBV12-4 to TRBJ2-1; D is ambiguous. Trimming removed 1 base at V and 10 bases at J, with 14 bases between. The CDR3 covers 14 residues. As DNA, the CDR3 is TGTGCCAGCAGTTTAGGATACCGACTTTTGGAGCAGTTCTTC. This sequence encodes CASSLGYRLLEQFF.

This clonotype was counted a few times. The gene calls are TRBV12-3 or TRBV12-4 and TRBJ1-2; D ambiguous. This CDR3 has 14 amino acids. V gave up 4 bases and J gave up 4 bases, with 13 bases separating them. CDR3 amino acids: CASSWEGTVYGYTF. CDR3 sequence (DNA): TGTGCCAGCAGTTGGGAGGGCACCGTCTATGGCTACACCTTC.

The CDR3 DNA reads as TGTGCCAGCAGCGATGGTCCCTCGGGGAGCTCCTACGAGCAGTACGTC. Translation: CASSDGPSGSSYEQYV. V gene TRBV5-4 combines with J gene TRBJ2-7, with D perhaps matching TRBD2 (5 bases). V shed 4 bases and J shed 0 bases, with 17 bases lying between them. CDR1 and CDR2 (germline): SGHNT, YYREEE (reference sequence). The CDR3 is 16 amino acids.

The V gene is TRBV6-2 or TRBV6-3, the J gene TRBJ1-2; D possibly corresponds to TRBD1 (6 bases). V lost 2 bases and J lost 8, with 18 bases in between. CDR3 length: 15 amino acids. Germline V gene lookup returns CDR1 MNHEY and CDR2 SVGEGT. The CDR3 sequence is CASSYESPGAEGYTF. The DNA for the CDR3 is TGTGCCAGCAGTTACGAGTCTCCGGGGGCAGAAGGCTACACCTTC.

This clonotype came up a few times. The V call is TRBV19, the J call TRBJ2-7, with D unclear. CDR1 LNHDA and CDR2 SQIVND come from the germline V gene (reference sequence). The length of the CDR3 is 14 residues. V shed 4 bases and J shed 5 bases, with 15 bases lying between them. CDR3 sequence (DNA): TGTGCCAGTAGTAATATCACCAAGGCAGACGAGCAGTACTTC. This sequence encodes CASSNITKADEQYF.

J is TRBJ2-4 and V is TRBV12-3 or TRBV12-4; possibly TRBD1 for D (6 bases). The CDR3 runs to 14 residues. The V gene lost 3 bases and the J gene lost 2 bases, with 8 bases spanning the gap. In DNA form, the CDR3 reads TGTGCCAGCAGTTTCACAGGGCCCAAAAACATTCAGTACTTC. It codes for CASSFTGPKNIQYF.

This clonotype has just a few counts. The chain uses TRBV27 and TRBJ2-1; a weak D match, TRBD2 (6 bases). The CDR3 extends over 16 amino acids. V shed 3 bases and J shed 5 bases, with 17 bases lying between them. Germline V gives CDR1 MNHEY, CDR2 SMNVEV (reference sequence). CDR3 DNA sequence: TGTGCCAGCAGTTTCGGCTCGGGGGAGAGAAACAATGAGCAGTTCTTC. This translates into CASSFGSGERNNEQFF.

The CDR3 protein is CASSLSSGGITDTQYF. The CDR3, as DNA: TGTGCCAGCAGTTTAAGTAGCGGGGGAATCACAGATACGCAGTATTTT. The chain couples TRBV27 to TRBJ2-3; 9 bases map to TRBD2. Per the germline V gene, CDR1 is MNHEY and CDR2 is SMNVEV (reference sequence). The CDR3 spans 16 residues. The trim removed 2 bases at V and 2 bases at J, leaving 5 bases unmatched.

The chain employs TRBV7-9 and TRBJ1-2, with 7 bases identical to TRBD1. V lost 1 base, J lost 5 bases, and 10 bases stayed unmatched. The CDR3 runs to 16 residues. Germline-derived CDR1 and CDR2 are SEHNR and FQNEAQ (reference sequence). This CDR3 reads CASSLGGGTEGYGYTF. CDR3 nucleotides: TGTGCCAGCAGCTTAGGAGGAGGGACAGAGGGATATGGCTACACCTTC. Based on the CDR3 plus reference TRBV7-9 and TRBJ1-2, the full variable domain is DTGVSQNPRHKITKRGQNVTFRCDPISEHNRLYWYRQTLGQGPEFLTYFQNEAQLEKSRLLSDRFSAERPKGSFSTLEIQRTEQGDSAMYLCASSLGGGTEGYGYTFGSGTRLTVV.

In this sample, this clonotype turned up a few times. The chain carries TRBV7-6 and TRBJ1-5, with D hard to call. The V gene's germline CDR1 is SGHVS and CDR2 FNYEAQ. V lost 8 bases, J lost 5 bases, and 16 bases lay in between. The length of the CDR3 is 14 residues. The CDR3 DNA reads as TGTGCCAGCGGGCGGGGTCCGGTGGATCAGCCCCAGCATTTT. Amino acid sequence: CASGRGPVDQPQHF.

The gene calls are TRBV29-1 and TRBJ2-5; D remains unclear. Trimming took 0 bases from V and 7 from J, leaving 15 bases between them. The germline V gene has CDR1 SQVTM and CDR2 ANQGSEA. The CDR3 runs 14 residues. This CDR3 reads CSVEEEHILGTQYF. The CDR3 DNA reads as TGCAGCGTTGAAGAAGAGCATATTCTAGGGACCCAGTACTTC.

V usage is TRBV27 and J usage is TRBJ1-1; TRBD1 might be the D (5 bases). Germline loops: CDR1 MNHEY, CDR2 SMNVEV (reference sequence). The CDR3 extends over 14 amino acids. Trimming cost V 2 bases and J 5 bases, with 12 bases left between them. The CDR3 region has the DNA TGTGCCAGCAGTTTAAGAGGGGCGCGAACTGAAGCTTTCTTT. Residues: CASSLRGARTEAFF.

This clonotype appeared a few times. The rearrangement uses TRBV7-2 and TRBJ2-7, with D uncertain. Trimming stripped 0 bases from V and 2 bases from J, with 8 bases between. Germline V gives CDR1 SGHTA, CDR2 FQGNSA. The CDR3 spans 14 residues. The DNA of the CDR3 is TGTGCCAGCAGCTTAGCCCCCCCGGCCTACGAGCAGTACTTC. This encodes CASSLAPPAYEQYF. The full variable domain, in which reference TRBV7-2 and TRBJ2-7 provide the parts outside the CDR3, is GAGVSQSPSNKVTEKGKDVELRCDPISGHTALYWYRQSLGQGLEFLIYFQGNSAPDKSGLPSDRFSAERTGGSVSTLTIQRTQQEDSAVYLCASSLAPPAYEQYFGPGTRLTVT.

This clonotype has only one observation. The gene calls are TRBV10-2 and TRBJ1-5; 7 nucleotides agree with TRBD1. Trimming at V came to 7 bases and at J to 0 bases, leaving 6 bases not matched to a gene. CDR3 size: 15 residues. CDR1 is WSHSY, CDR2 SAAADI, per germline. The CDR3 nucleotides are TGCGCCAGCAACAGACAGGGAGATAGCAATCAGCCCCAGCATTTT. Translation: CASNRQGDSNQPQHF.

The rearrangement joins TRBV20-1 to TRBJ2-7, with 9 nucleotides matching TRBD1. The CDR3 contains 15 residues. Per the germline V gene, CDR1 is DFQATT and CDR2 is SNEGSKA (reference sequence). Unmatched junction bases numbered 9, after V lost 1 base and J lost 5 bases. The CDR3 loop is CSARVDGTGRNEQYF. In DNA form, the CDR3 reads TGCAGTGCTAGAGTCGACGGGACAGGGAGGAACGAGCAGTACTTC.